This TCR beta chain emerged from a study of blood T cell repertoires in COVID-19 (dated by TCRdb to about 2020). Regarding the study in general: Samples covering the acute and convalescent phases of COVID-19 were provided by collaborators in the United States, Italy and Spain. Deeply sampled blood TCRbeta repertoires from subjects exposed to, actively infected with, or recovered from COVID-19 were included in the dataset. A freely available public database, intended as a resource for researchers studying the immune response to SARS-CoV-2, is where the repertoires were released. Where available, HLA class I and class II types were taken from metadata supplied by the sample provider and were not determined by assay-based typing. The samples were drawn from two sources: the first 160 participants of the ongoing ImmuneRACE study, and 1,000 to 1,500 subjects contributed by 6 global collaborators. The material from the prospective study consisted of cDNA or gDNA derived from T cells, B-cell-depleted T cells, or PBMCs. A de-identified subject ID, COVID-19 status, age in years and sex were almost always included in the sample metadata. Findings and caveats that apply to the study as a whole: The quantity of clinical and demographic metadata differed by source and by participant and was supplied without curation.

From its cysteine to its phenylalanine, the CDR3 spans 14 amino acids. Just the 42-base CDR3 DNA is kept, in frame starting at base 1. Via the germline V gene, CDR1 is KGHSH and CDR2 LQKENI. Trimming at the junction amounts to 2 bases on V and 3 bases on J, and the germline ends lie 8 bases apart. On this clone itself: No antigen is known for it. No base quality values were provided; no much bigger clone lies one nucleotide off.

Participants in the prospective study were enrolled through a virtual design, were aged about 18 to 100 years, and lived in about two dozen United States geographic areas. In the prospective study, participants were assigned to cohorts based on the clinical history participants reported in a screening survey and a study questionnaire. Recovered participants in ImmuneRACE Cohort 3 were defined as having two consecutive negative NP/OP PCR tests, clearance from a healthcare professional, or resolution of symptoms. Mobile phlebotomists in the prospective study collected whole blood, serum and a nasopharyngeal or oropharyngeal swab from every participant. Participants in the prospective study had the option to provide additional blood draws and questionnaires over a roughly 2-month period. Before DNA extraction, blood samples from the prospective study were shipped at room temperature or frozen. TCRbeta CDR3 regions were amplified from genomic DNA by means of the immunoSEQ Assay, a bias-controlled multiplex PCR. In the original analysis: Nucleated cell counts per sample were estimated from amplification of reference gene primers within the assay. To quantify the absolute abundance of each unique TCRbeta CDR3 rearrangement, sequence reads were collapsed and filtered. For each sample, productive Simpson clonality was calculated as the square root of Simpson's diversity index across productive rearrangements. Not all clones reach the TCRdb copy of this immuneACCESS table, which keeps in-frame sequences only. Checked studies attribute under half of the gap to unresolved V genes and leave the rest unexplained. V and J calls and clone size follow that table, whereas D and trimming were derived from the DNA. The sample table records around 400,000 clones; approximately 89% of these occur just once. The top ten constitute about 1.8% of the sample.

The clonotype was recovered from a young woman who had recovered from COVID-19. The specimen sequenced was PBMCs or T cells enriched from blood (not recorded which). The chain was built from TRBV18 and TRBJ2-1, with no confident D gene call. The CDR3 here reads CASSPGEDYNEQFF. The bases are TGTGCCAGCTCACCAGGCGAGGACTACAATGAGCAGTTCTTC.